A single sample is the source of the 30 T cell receptor beta chains below, sequenced in a study of T cells after yellow fever vaccination. TCRdb recomputed calls from the 5' RACE reads with MiXCR, one row per CDR3 protein. The sample shows a few hundred thousand distinct CDR3 sequences, 8.7% of them seen only once. The material was PBMCs, obtained on the day of the first yellow fever vaccination. These receptors came from a man between 18 and 35 years old who received the YFV17D yellow fever vaccine.

This clonotype has more than one count but fewer than ten. This rearrangement joins TRBV18 to TRBJ2-7; D is undetermined. The length of the CDR3 is 14 residues. With 3 bases removed from V and 5 bases from J, the gap between germline ends came to 14 bases. The germline gives CDR1 KGHSH, CDR2 LQKENI. The chain's CDR3 is CASSPPSRDDEQYF. The DNA for the CDR3 is TGTGCCAGCTCACCGCCTAGTAGAGATGACGAGCAGTACTTC.

This clonotype was recorded a few times. The rearrangement uses TRBV5-1 and TRBJ2-1; D possibly corresponds to TRBD2 (6 bases). The ends were cut back, 6 bases at V and 4 bases at J, with 17 bases in the middle. The CDR3 covers 15 residues. From germline, CDR1 is SGHRS and CDR2 YFSETQ. Written as DNA, the CDR3 is TGCGCCAGCACCTTTGGGGCGGCGGGGTACAATGAGCAGTTCTTC. Residues: CASTFGAAGYNEQFF.

The chain couples TRBV11-2 to TRBJ1-1; TRBD1 aligns across 10 bases. This CDR3 is 15 amino acids long. Germline CDR1 is SGHAT and CDR2 is FQNNGV. V shed 5 bases, J shed 0 bases, and the junction held 3 bases outside the gene matches. The CDR3 here is CASSAGQGMNTEAFF. The CDR3 DNA is TGTGCCAGCAGCGCGGGACAGGGGATGAACACTGAAGCTTTCTTT.

The chain recombines TRBV9 with TRBJ2-3; D gene unclear. Per germline, CDR1 SGDLS and CDR2 YYNGEE. The CDR3 length is 13 residues. V was shortened by 0 bases and J by 1 base, with 3 bases between the two germline ends. In DNA, the CDR3 is TGTGCCAGCAGCGTAGTAGGCACAGATACGCAGTATTTT. It yields the protein CASSVVGTDTQYF.

Remarks on this clonotype: A much larger clone differs from this one at a single base, so this may be a read error. The chain employs TRBV12-3 or TRBV12-4 and TRBJ1-1, with D unresolved. Trimming removed 4 bases at V and 4 bases at J, with 16 bases between. This CDR3 has 15 amino acids. CDR3 in amino acids: CASSYPGIGITEAFF. CDR3 nucleotide sequence: TGTGCCAGCAGTTATCCCGGGATAGGGATCACTGAAGCTTTCTTT.

This clonotype appeared a few times. The chain uses TRBV6-2 or TRBV6-3 and TRBJ2-7; no firm D call. Trimming took off 6 bases at V and 2 bases at J, with 11 bases between the two ends. The CDR3 loop spans 13 amino acids. CDR1 and CDR2 (germline): MNHEY, SVGEGT. Written as DNA, the CDR3 is TGTGCCAGCAGCCTACGACCGGCCTACGAGCAGTACGTC. The encoded protein is CASSLRPAYEQYV.

This chain links TRBV5-4 with TRBJ1-2; the D is unclear. Trimming took off 0 bases at V and 0 bases at J, with 9 bases between the two ends. Germline V lookup: CDR1 SGHNT, CDR2 YYREEE (reference sequence). This CDR3 comprises 15 residues. The CDR3 region is CASSLAPDANYGYTF. The CDR3, as DNA: TGTGCCAGCAGCTTGGCGCCGGATGCTAACTATGGCTACACCTTC.

V usage is TRBV20-1 and J usage is TRBJ2-6; D is ambiguous. CDR3 length equals 13 residues. In germline, CDR1 is DFQATT, CDR2 SNEGSKA (reference sequence). V was trimmed by 3 bases and J by 0 bases, leaving 3 bases between them. DNA for the CDR3: TGCAGTGCTAGCGACTCTGGGGCCAACGTCCTGACTTTC. Protein sequence: CSASDSGANVLTF.

This sequence joins TRBV18 and TRBJ1-5; 7 bases are shared with TRBD1. The junction had 9 bases not matched to a gene; V was cut back by 3 bases and J by 4 bases. The germline gives CDR1 KGHSH, CDR2 LQKENI. This CDR3 spans 16 amino acids. DNA of the CDR3: TGTGCCAGCTCACCGATCGGGCAGGGGGGTAATCAGCCCCAGCATTTT. It is translated as CASSPIGQGGNQPQHF.

This chain links TRBV7-6 with TRBJ2-7; 7 bases fit TRBD1. CDR3 size: 14 residues. Germline values: CDR1 SGHVS, CDR2 FNYEAQ. V shed 5 bases and J 1 base; nucleotides not matched to a gene: 5. The CDR3 DNA reads TGTGCCAGCAGCAGAGACAGGGAATCCTACGAGCAGTACGTC. It is translated as CASSRDRESYEQYV.

This clonotype was counted at least ten times. The rearrangement joins TRBV7-2 to TRBJ2-7, with D unclear. The CDR3 consists of 13 residues. V shed 1 base and J shed 1 base, with 5 bases lying between them. Per germline, CDR1 SGHTA and CDR2 FQGNSA. This chain's CDR3 is CASSLGVSYEQYV. CDR3 in DNA: TGTGCCAGCAGCTTAGGTGTATCCTACGAGCAGTACGTC.

The chain links TRBV6-5 to TRBJ2-2, with D possibly being TRBD1 or TRBD2 (6 bases each). From germline, CDR1 is MNHEY and CDR2 SVGAGI. V dropped 1 base and J dropped 3 bases, with 18 bases sitting between them. The CDR3 length is 18 residues. CDR3 loop: CASSYFRGGRGDTGELFF. The CDR3 nucleotides read TGTGCCAGCAGTTACTTTAGGGGTGGTAGGGGGGACACCGGGGAGCTGTTTTTT.

The V gene is TRBV7-6, the J gene TRBJ1-1; the D gene is possibly TRBD1 (5 bases). Germline assignment: CDR1 SGHVS and CDR2 FNYEAQ. V was pared by 4 bases and J by 7 bases, with 10 bases between. The CDR3 spans 12 residues. CDR3 region: CASSYGTGEAFF. In DNA form, the CDR3 reads TGTGCCAGCAGCTACGGGACGGGTGAAGCTTTCTTT.

This clonotype was detected only a few times. An end of the junction does not agree with germline; a read error may underlie this. This chain links TRBV12-3 or TRBV12-4 with TRBJ1-4; perhaps TRBD1 as D (5 bases). The CDR3 consists of 14 residues. The CDR3 coding sequence is TGTGCCAGCAGCCCTTCGGGGATGCAAGGGGCTCTATCCTTT. It is translated as CASSPSGMQGALSF.

The genes are TRBV5-1 and TRBJ2-3; TRBD2 agrees at 11 bases. The germline V gene encodes CDR1 SGHRS and CDR2 YFSETQ. Germline trimming cut 0 bases from V and 2 bases from J; bases unmatched to any gene: 5. The CDR3 spans 17 residues. CDR3 region: CASSLGLAGGSTDTQYF. CDR3 bases: TGCGCCAGCAGCTTGGGGCTAGCGGGGGGCTCCACAGATACGCAGTATTTT.

This clonotype was seen ten or more times. The chain links TRBV5-1 to TRBJ1-1, with TRBD1 matching 8 bases. Germline CDR1 is SGHRS and CDR2 is YFSETQ. V dropped 3 bases and J dropped 4; count of bases not matched to a gene: 8. The length of the CDR3 is 15 residues. This CDR3 is CASSYLGQGGTEAFF. The CDR3 bases are TGCGCCAGCAGCTACTTAGGACAGGGCGGCACTGAAGCTTTCTTT.

This clonotype was counted between two and nine times. J is TRBJ2-3 and V is TRBV7-6; 7 bases line up with TRBD1. Trimming took 0 bases from V and 2 from J; bases not matched to a gene: 11. CDR1 SGHVS and CDR2 FNYEAQ come from the germline V gene. The CDR3 spans 18 residues. CDR3 coding DNA: TGTGCCAGCAGCTTAGCGGCCTCGACAGGGATGTTCACAGATACGCAGTATTTT. Its protein product is CASSLAASTGMFTDTQYF. The full variable domain, rest sourced from reference TRBV7-6 and TRBJ2-3, is GAGVSQSPRYKVTKRGQDVALRCDPISGHVSLYWYRQALGQGPEFLTYFNYEAQQDKSGLPNDRFSAERPEGSISTLTIQRTEQRDSAMYRCASSLAASTGMFTDTQYFGPGTRLTVL.

The chain carries TRBV11-2 and TRBJ2-1; D perhaps matches TRBD2 (5 bases). The CDR3 spans 14 residues. Germline assignment: CDR1 SGHAT and CDR2 FQNNGV. V was cut by 4 bases and J by 8 bases, with 15 bases left in between. CDR3 amino acids: CASSSLLGGDEQFF. Here the CDR3 DNA reads TGTGCCAGCAGCTCGCTCCTCGGAGGCGATGAGCAGTTCTTC.

This clonotype was seen a handful of times. This chain joins TRBV20-1 and TRBJ2-5; 9 positions match TRBD1. This CDR3 is built from 16 residues. CDR1 is DFQATT and CDR2 is SNEGSKA in the germline V gene (reference sequence). V was clipped by 4 bases and J by 5 bases; unmatched bases: 14. The CDR3 region is CSATWTGEARWETQYF. The CDR3 region has the DNA TGCAGTGCTACTTGGACAGGGGAGGCTCGGTGGGAGACCCAGTACTTC.

This chain uses TRBV7-2 with TRBJ2-2; possibly TRBD2 for D (6 bases). The V and J ends lost 1 base and 2 bases respectively, with 11 bases between them. Germline CDR1 and CDR2: SGHTA and FQGNSA. The CDR3 length is 16 residues. The CDR3 nucleotides are TGTGCCAGCAGCTTAGTTGGGGGGTCAAACACCGGGGAGCTGTTTTTT. Protein sequence: CASSLVGGSNTGELFF.

The V and J genes are TRBV5-6 and TRBJ2-2; a possible D gene is TRBD1 (6 bases). Germline values: CDR1 SGHDT, CDR2 YYEEEE. The CDR3 consists of 15 residues. Trimming pared 5 bases from V and 4 bases from J, leaving 15 bases between. The CDR3 loop reads CASRIQGRSTGELFF. DNA of the CDR3: TGTGCCAGCAGAATCCAGGGGAGAAGCACCGGGGAGCTGTTTTTT.

This clonotype was observed a handful of times. This chain connects TRBV19 to TRBJ2-7, with D uncertain. V was clipped by 2 bases and J by 0 bases, with 11 bases between them. Germline-derived CDR1 and CDR2 are LNHDA and SQIVND (reference sequence). The CDR3 runs to 15 residues. CDR3 region: CASSISSGSSYEQYF. The CDR3 nucleotides read TGTGCCAGTAGTATATCGTCGGGCAGCTCCTACGAGCAGTACTTC.

In nucleotides, the CDR3 is TGTGCCAGCAGCGTCCTAGCGGGGCGGGAGACCCAGTACTTC. It is translated as CASSVLAGRETQYF. The J gene is TRBJ2-5, the V gene TRBV9; TRBD2 matches at 9 bases. V lost 2 bases to trimming and J lost 5 bases; unmatched junction nucleotides: 4. The CDR3 is 14 residues long. CDR1 is SGDLS and CDR2 is YYNGEE in the germline V gene.

The rearrangement links TRBV12-3 or TRBV12-4 to TRBJ2-3; D may match TRBD1 or TRBD2 (5 bases each). V was pared by 6 bases and J by 2 bases, with 12 bases between. CDR3 size: 14 residues. CDR3 sequence: CASRQGRNTDTQYF. DNA of the CDR3: TGTGCCAGCAGGCAGGGACGGAACACAGATACGCAGTATTTT.

The chain carries TRBV7-3 and TRBJ1-3; D might be TRBD1 (6 bases). The germline CDR1 and CDR2 sequences are SGHTA and FQGTGA. This CDR3 comprises 13 residues. The ends were cut back, 5 bases at V and 3 bases at J, with 8 bases in the middle. In DNA, the CDR3 is TGTGCCAGCAGCGTACAGGGTGGAAACACCATATATTTT. Its translation: CASSVQGGNTIYF.

The chain is built from TRBV12-3 or TRBV12-4 and TRBJ2-3; no definite D call. The V end was cut by 6 bases, the J end by 2 bases, with 12 bases between. CDR3 length: 14 residues. As DNA, the CDR3 is TGTGCCAGCAGGACTGTGCTTATCACAGATACGCAGTATTTT. Its translation: CASRTVLITDTQYF.

This clonotype has just a few counts. The chain couples TRBV12-3 or TRBV12-4 to TRBJ2-3, with 14 bases aligning to TRBD2. This CDR3 contains 15 residues. Trimming removed 10 bases from V and 3 bases from J; junction bases left unmatched: 6. The CDR3 reads CATRLAGGQTDTQYF. DNA for the CDR3: TGTGCCACTCGACTAGCGGGGGGGCAGACAGATACGCAGTATTTT.

This clonotype was seen only a few times. The rearrangement links TRBV2 to TRBJ2-7, with TRBD2 identical over 12 bases. The CDR3 sequence is 14 residues long. Germline V gene lookup returns CDR1 SNHLY and CDR2 FYNNEI. Trimming removed 5 bases from V and 4 bases from J; junction bases left unmatched: 3. The CDR3 reads CASSWTSGDYEQYF. The CDR3 bases are TGTGCCAGCAGTTGGACTAGCGGGGATTACGAGCAGTACTTC.

This clonotype was recorded at least ten times. The gene calls are TRBV5-5 and TRBJ1-2; D not resolved. CDR1 and CDR2 (germline): SGHKS, YYEKEE (reference sequence). Trimming cost V 1 base and J 7 bases, with 11 bases left between them. The CDR3 consists of 13 residues. For the CDR3, the DNA is TGTGCCAGCAGCTTGTCCGGACTAACTGGCTACACCTTC. It encodes CASSLSGLTGYTF.

This clonotype was detected many times. The V call is TRBV7-9, the J call TRBJ2-1, with 9 bases identical to TRBD2. The V and J ends lost 0 bases and 7 bases, in that order; junction bases with no gene match: 4. This CDR3 contains 15 residues. In germline, CDR1 is SEHNR, CDR2 FQNEAQ (reference sequence). The CDR3 sequence is CASSLASGGKNEQFF. The CDR3 DNA reads as TGTGCCAGCAGCTTAGCCAGCGGGGGGAAAAATGAGCAGTTCTTC. Drawing the rest from reference TRBV7-9 and TRBJ2-1, the complete variable domain is DTGVSQNPRHKITKRGQNVTFRCDPISEHNRLYWYRQTLGQGPEFLTYFQNEAQLEKSRLLSDRFSAERPKGSFSTLEIQRTEQGDSAMYLCASSLASGGKNEQFFGPGTRLTVL.